The present T cell receptor beta chain was sequenced within a study of multiple sclerosis patients with progressive multifocal leukoencephalopathy (dated by TCRdb to the late 2010s). Some background on the complete study: Peripheral T and B cells were examined in MS patients who went on to develop PML (4 under natalizumab, 1 after alemtuzumab) as well as in treated patients who did not. A couple of patients on natalizumab who later developed PML were tracked over time from before therapy, through 6 and 12 months, up to PML onset. The study was designed to detect JC virus-specific or public T-cell expansions arising at the time of PML onset.

Amplification of TRB CDR3 regions from genomic DNA was performed at survey-level depth using the immunoSEQ two-step multiplex PCR. Each PCR was spiked with synthetic inline TR CDR3 controls spanning all V-J pairings to estimate template counts and remove amplification bias. Reads were processed so that amplification and sequencing bias were reduced, and quantification was performed against synthetic TR CDR3 analogs. As for the original processing: In ImmunoSEQ Analyzer, raw data were processed so that out-of-frame sequences and CDR3s with stop codons were removed, with gene names following IMGT nomenclature. Normalized Shannon entropy, defined as 1 minus Pielou's evenness, was used to summarize repertoire diversity. Only TRB sequences sharing the V gene, the J gene and the CDR3 were counted as identical. Public PML clonotypes were defined as CDR3s shared by two or more PML-onset samples but absent from earlier samples, from controls, and from public databases. CDR3 amino acid composition by position was analyzed with Skylign using the observed count method. TCRdb provides this immuneACCESS table in a form limited to in-frame rearrangements. Some clones are lacking; in checked studies, under half of them reflect an unresolved V gene, and why the rest are absent is not known. V and J calls plus clone size are reproduced from that table; the DNA served to infer D and trimming. This sample is represented by approximately 27,000 clones; around 85% of them were singletons. The ten biggest clones cover 9.5% to 15% of the sample.

What this sample's time point label stands for: time of PML onset. The sample's treatment or condition, from its label and the paper: on natalizumab therapy at sampling. Diagnosis of PML was based on clinical and MRI findings and confirmed by finding JC virus DNA in cerebrospinal fluid. PML in the natalizumab-treated patients developed after between 16 and 56 months of natalizumab therapy. Interferon beta had previously been received by all listed patients, and all PML patients were female. T3 blood samples were collected at the time of PML onset. Isolation of peripheral blood mononuclear cells was performed by Ficoll-Hypaque density gradient centrifugation. Here is what the overall study found, with its caveats: Lower normalized Shannon entropy suggested less diverse TRB repertoires in most PML patients, whereas the natalizumab-treated controls showed values near 1. Only peripheral blood was analyzed, although cerebrospinal fluid or brain lymphocytes might be more informative for natalizumab-associated PML. Only PML patients had TRB clones above 0.5% frequency, but the clones expanded at PML onset were already present before and during natalizumab therapy. When PML developed, no shared TRBV or TRBJ gene usage and no preferred TRBV-TRBJ pairings were found. Because of the small, descriptive cohort, whether findings reflect JC virus infection or general immunocompromise remained unclear.

Trimmed from V: 4 bases; trimmed from J: 4 bases; junction bases lacking a gene match: 4. Counted from cysteine to phenylalanine, this CDR3 has 16 amino acids. The CDR3 DNA has 48 bases and is translated from base 1. In the germline V gene, CDR1 corresponds to SGHTA and CDR2 to FQGNSA. To note about this clone: Its target antigen remains unknown. No quality values exist for individual bases; no much larger clone is one base distant.

The origin of this receptor is a woman in her twenties or thirties with progressive multifocal leukoencephalopathy. The specimen comprised PBMCs, sampled from a patient treated with natalizumab. Rearrangement joined TRBV7-2 to TRBJ2-2, and 12 junction bases match TRBD2. The CDR3: CASSSRLAGATGELFF. Read as DNA, the sequence is TGTGCCAGCAGCTCTAGACTAGCGGGGGCCACCGGGGAGCTGTTTTTT.